A single sample gave rise to the 7 T cell receptor beta chains below, sequenced in a study of human T cells and chemical hapten exposure. Regarding time point: pre-sensitization, week 0. The treatment was: therapeutic diphenylcyclopropenone sensitization with weekly scalp DPC. MiXCR, applied by TCRdb to the RACE reads, yields one record per CDR3 protein. The sample consists of fewer than 70,000 distinct CDR3 sequences, 6.5% to 8.5% of them appearing once. The specimen comprised whole blood, sampled in connection with sensitization to the hapten diphenylcyclopropenone (DPC). Receptor source: a woman aged 25 to 45 with alopecia areata. Some clones in this sample may be carry-over from other donors' samples.

There are a few counts of this clonotype. The chain recombines TRBV30 with TRBJ1-4, with D uncertain. Germline CDR1 GTSNPN, CDR2 SVGIG (reference sequence). CDR3 length equals 14 residues. The V end lost 2 bases, the J end lost 13 bases, and 20 bases lay between the germline ends. The CDR3 reads CAWSIAGPRKILFF. The CDR3 DNA reads as TGTGCCTGGAGTATCGCCGGGCCCAGGAAGATACTGTTTTTT.

This clonotype was picked up a small number of times. The chain uses TRBV4-2 and TRBJ2-3; D is possibly TRBD1 (5 bases). The germline gives CDR1 LGHNA, CDR2 YNFKEQ. This CDR3 is built from 13 residues. V lost 3 bases and J lost 8, with 12 bases in between. The CDR3 nucleotides read TGTGCCAGCAGCCAGCCAGGGTGGCCTACGCAGTATTTT. It specifies CASSQPGWPTQYF.

CDR3 region: CASNLGQFSGNTIYF. Here the CDR3 DNA reads TGTGCCAGCAACTTGGGACAGTTCTCTGGAAACACCATATATTTT. This sequence joins TRBV12-3 or TRBV12-4 and TRBJ1-3, with TRBD1 identical over 7 bases. This CDR3 region has 15 residues. V shed 7 bases, J shed 0 bases, and the junction held 6 bases outside the gene matches.

This clonotype was seen ten or more times. This chain connects TRBV6-5 to TRBJ1-5; D gene ambiguous. Germline V gene sequence: CDR1 MNHEY, CDR2 SVGAGI. Trimming pared 0 bases from V and 8 bases from J, leaving 14 bases between. The CDR3 is 15 amino acids. Here the CDR3 reads CASSYSPVRPEPQHF. The CDR3 region has the DNA TGTGCCAGCAGTTACTCACCGGTACGGCCGGAGCCCCAGCATTTT.

This clonotype was detected ten times or more. DNA of the CDR3: TGTGCCACCAGCAGAGATTTTGCCAGTGACACAGATACGCAGTATTTT. It is translated as CATSRDFASDTDTQYF. V gene TRBV15 combines with J gene TRBJ2-3, with D unclear. This CDR3 is 16 amino acids long. The V end was cut by 0 bases, the J end by 2 bases, with 12 bases between. Germline CDR1 and CDR2: LNHNV and YYDKDF (reference sequence).

In its sample, this clonotype was seen many times. The chain combines TRBV2 with TRBJ1-4; weak D call: TRBD1 (5 bases). The germline V gene has CDR1 SNHLY and CDR2 FYNNEI. The CDR3 has 17 amino acids. V lost 8 bases, J lost 0 bases, and 19 bases lay in between. The CDR3 loop is CASGGDPLGATNEKLFF. The CDR3 DNA reads TGTGCCAGCGGCGGGGACCCACTAGGTGCAACTAATGAAAAACTGTTTTTT.

This clonotype was seen repeatedly, ten times or more. This chain joins TRBV30 and TRBJ1-2; no firm D call. Per germline, CDR1 GTSNPN and CDR2 SVGIG (reference sequence). The V end was cut by 4 bases, the J end by 3 bases, with 9 bases between. The CDR3 covers 12 residues. DNA for the CDR3: TGTGCCTGGACCCATGGCGACTATGGCTACACCTTC. As protein: CAWTHGDYGYTF.